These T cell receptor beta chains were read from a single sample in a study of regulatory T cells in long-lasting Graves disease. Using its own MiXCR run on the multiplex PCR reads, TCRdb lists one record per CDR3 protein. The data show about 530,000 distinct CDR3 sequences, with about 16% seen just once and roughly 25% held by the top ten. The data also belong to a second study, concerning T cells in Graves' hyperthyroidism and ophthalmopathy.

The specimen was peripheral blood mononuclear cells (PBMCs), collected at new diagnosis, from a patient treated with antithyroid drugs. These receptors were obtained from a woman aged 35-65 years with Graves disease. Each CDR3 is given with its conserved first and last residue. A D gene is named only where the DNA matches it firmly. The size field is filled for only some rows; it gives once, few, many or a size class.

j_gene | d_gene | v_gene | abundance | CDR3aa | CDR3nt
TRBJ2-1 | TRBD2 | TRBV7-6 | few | CASSNPRAGGGNEQFF | TGTGCCAGCAGCAACCCCCGGGCCGGGGGGGGGAATGAGCAGTTCTTC
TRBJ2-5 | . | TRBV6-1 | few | CASSTLETQYF | TGTGCCAGCAGTACTTTGGAGACCCAGTACTTC
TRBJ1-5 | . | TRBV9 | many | CASSVVPNQPQHF | TGTGCCAGCAGCGTAGTACCAAATCAGCCCCAGCATTTT
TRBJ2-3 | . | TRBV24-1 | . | CATSDRRSTDTQYF | TGTGCCACCAGTGATCGCAGGAGCACAGATACGCAGTATTTT
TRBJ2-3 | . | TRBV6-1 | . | CASSLLRQATDTQYF | TGTGCCAGCAGCCTACTCCGACAGGCAACAGATACGCAGTATTTT
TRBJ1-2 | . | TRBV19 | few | CASSTFDSPYGYTF | TGTGCCAGTAGTACCTTCGACAGTCCCTATGGCTACACCTTC
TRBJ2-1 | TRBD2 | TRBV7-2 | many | CASSASLAGGYNEQFF | TGTGCCAGCAGCGCCTCACTAGCGGGGGGCTACAATGAGCAGTTCTTC
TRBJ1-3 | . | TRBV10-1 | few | CASRTAFYSGNTIYF | TGCGCCAGCAGGACTGCTTTCTACTCTGGAAACACCATATATTTT
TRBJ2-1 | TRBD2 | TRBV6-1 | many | CASKGLAASSYNEQFF | TGTGCCAGCAAAGGACTAGCGGCTTCGTCCTACAATGAGCAGTTCTTC
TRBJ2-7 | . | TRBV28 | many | CASISGRTPYEQYF | TGTGCCAGCATCTCGGGACGGACCCCCTACGAGCAGTACTTC
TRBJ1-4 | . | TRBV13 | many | CASSSNLDTTNEKLFF | TGTGCCAGCAGCTCAAACCTGGACACAACTAATGAAAAACTGTTTTTT
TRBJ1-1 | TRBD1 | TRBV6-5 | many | CASSYSGGLWNTEAFF | TGTGCCAGCAGTTACTCAGGGGGCCTGTGGAACACTGAAGCTTTCTTT
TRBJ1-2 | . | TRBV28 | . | CASSFPERVNYGYTF | TGTGCCAGCAGTTTCCCCGAGAGGGTTAACTATGGCTACACCTTC
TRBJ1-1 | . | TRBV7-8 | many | CASSPVRALETEAFF | TGTGCCAGCAGCCCAGTAAGGGCCCTCGAGACTGAAGCTTTCTTT
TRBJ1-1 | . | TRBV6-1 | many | CVSQGFLFTEAFF | TGTGTGAGCCAGGGGTTCTTGTTCACTGAAGCTTTCTTT
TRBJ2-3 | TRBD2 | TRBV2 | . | CASKPSGALTDTQYF | TGTGCCAGCAAACCTAGCGGGGCCCTCACAGATACGCAGTATTTT
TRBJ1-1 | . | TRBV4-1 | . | CASSQGKGGGTEAFF | TGCGCCAGCAGCCAAGGAAAGGGAGGGGGCACTGAAGCTTTCTTT
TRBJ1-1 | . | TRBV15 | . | CATSTQGTVAEAFF | TGTGCCACCAGCACCCAGGGAACGGTGGCTGAAGCTTTCTTT
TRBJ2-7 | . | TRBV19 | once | CASSTIISSYEQYF | TGTGCCAGTAGTACCATAATTTCCTCCTACGAGCAGTACTTC
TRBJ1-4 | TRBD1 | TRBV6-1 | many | CASIHGTGLKGRGKLFF | TGTGCCAGCATCCACGGGACAGGCCTAAAGGGGAGGGGAAAACTGTTTTTT
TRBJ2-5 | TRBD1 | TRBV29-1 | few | CSVDRAEETQYF | TGCAGCGTCGACAGGGCGGAAGAGACCCAGTACTTC
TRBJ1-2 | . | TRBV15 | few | CATSGDGGQDGYTF | TGTGCCACCAGCGGGGACGGCGGACAAGATGGCTACACCTTC
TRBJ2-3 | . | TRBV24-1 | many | CATSPGVSHTDTQYF | TGTGCCACCAGCCCGGGCGTTTCACACACAGATACGCAGTATTTT
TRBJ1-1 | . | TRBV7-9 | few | CASSLRVTNTEAFF | TGTGCCAGCAGCTTAAGGGTTACTAACACTGAAGCTTTCTTT
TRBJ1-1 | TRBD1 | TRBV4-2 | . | CASSQDRGTGQKLNTEAFF | TGTGCCAGCAGCCAAGATCGGGGGACAGGGCAAAAGTTGAACACTGAAGCTTTCTTT
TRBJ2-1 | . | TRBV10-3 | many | CAILASRGVSYNEQFF | TGTGCCATCCTCGCGAGTCGGGGAGTGTCCTACAATGAGCAGTTCTTC
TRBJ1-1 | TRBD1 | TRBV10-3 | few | CAVAPRGLGEAFF | TGTGCCGTCGCCCCAAGGGGGCTCGGTGAAGCTTTCTTT
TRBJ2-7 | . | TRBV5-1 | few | CASSQTSREQYF | TGCGCCAGCAGCCAGACTAGTCGCGAGCAGTACTTC
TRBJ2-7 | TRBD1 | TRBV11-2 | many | CASSRDRNYYEQYF | TGTGCCAGCAGCCGGGACAGGAACTACTACGAGCAGTACTTC
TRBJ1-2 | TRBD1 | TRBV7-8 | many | CASSLPGTERGNGYTF | TGTGCCAGCAGCTTACCCGGGACAGAAAGGGGTAATGGCTACACCTTC
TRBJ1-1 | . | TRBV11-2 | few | CASSLDRAGEGEAFF | TGTGCCAGCAGCTTAGATAGAGCAGGGGAGGGTGAAGCTTTCTTT
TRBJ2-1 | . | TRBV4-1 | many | CASSQRGYEQFF | TGCGCCAGCAGCCAAAGGGGTTATGAGCAGTTCTTC
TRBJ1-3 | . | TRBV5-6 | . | CASSTFLSSGNTIYF | TGTGCCAGCAGCACCTTCCTGAGCTCTGGAAACACCATATATTTT
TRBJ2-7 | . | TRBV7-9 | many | CASSKEGGGYEQYF | TGTGCCAGCAGCAAAGAGGGGGGGGGATACGAGCAGTACTTC
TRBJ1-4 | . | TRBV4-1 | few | CASSQVGGREKLFF | TGCGCCAGCAGCCAAGTTGGGGGTCGGGAAAAACTGTTTTTT